What follows are 26 T cell receptor beta chains derived from one specimen sequenced in a study of shared clonotypes between healthy human individuals. Method: immunoSEQ multiplex PCR; TCRdb's copy keeps in-frame clones and lacks some. The table includes about 2 million clones, about 95% detected once. Positively selected for CCR7, the CD45RO-negative cells used as naive CD8 cells excluded terminally differentiated effector memory CD45RA+ cells. The specimen was naive CD8+ T cells sorted from blood. These receptors all stem from a man aged 18-30 years in good health.

A remark on this clone: One end of the junction does not line up with germline, which may come from a read error. This chain connects TRBV5-1 to TRBJ2-7; TRBD2 might be the D (5 bases). The CDR3 extends over 13 amino acids. The V gene's germline CDR1 is SGHRS and CDR2 YFSETQ. As DNA, the CDR3 is TGCGCCAGCAGGTTGGACCCAGAGGGCGAGCAGTACTTC. Protein: CASRLDPEGEQYF.

The rearrangement uses TRBV14 and TRBJ1-4; tentatively, D is TRBD1 (5 bases). Germline V gene sequence: CDR1 SGHDN, CDR2 FVKESK. V dropped 2 bases and J dropped 4 bases, with 11 bases sitting between them. The length of the CDR3 is 15 residues. The CDR3 DNA reads as TGTGCCAGCAGCCAAACTTGGGGGTTTAATGAAAAACTGTTTTTT. It yields the protein CASSQTWGFNEKLFF. The full variable domain, rest sourced from reference TRBV14 and TRBJ1-4, is EAGVTQFPSHSVIEKGQTVTLRCDPISGHDNLYWYRRVMGKEIKFLLHFVKESKQDESGMPNNRFLAERTGGTYSTLKVQPAELEDSGVYFCASSQTWGFNEKLFFGSGTQLSVL.

The gene calls are TRBV9 and TRBJ2-5, with D perhaps being TRBD1 or TRBD2 (6 bases each). Trimming left V 0 bases short and J 1 base short, with 10 bases between. Germline V lookup: CDR1 SGDLS, CDR2 YYNGEE. The CDR3 extends over 15 amino acids. The DNA of the CDR3 is TGTGCCAGCAGCGTAGGGGGGGCGGGCCAAGAGACCCAGTACTTC. It yields the protein CASSVGGAGQETQYF.

This clone is a singleton in its sample. The rearrangement joins TRBV10-3 to TRBJ2-7, with 7 nucleotides matching TRBD1. The ends lost 6 bases at V and 3 bases at J; junction bases unmatched: 5. This CDR3 contains 13 residues. The germline CDR1 and CDR2 sequences are ENHRY and SYGVKD. The CDR3 spells CAISDDRDYEQYF. In DNA, the CDR3 is TGTGCCATCAGCGACGACAGGGACTACGAGCAGTACTTC.

The CDR3: CASSFSWGQDAYEQYF. The CDR3 region has the DNA TGTGCCAGCAGTTTTAGTTGGGGTCAGGACGCCTACGAGCAGTACTTC. V is TRBV27 and J is TRBJ2-7; D not certain. V was pared by 3 bases and J by 2 bases, with 17 bases between. This CDR3 has 16 amino acids. The germline CDR1 and CDR2 sequences are MNHEY and SMNVEV (reference sequence).

This chain joins TRBV5-6 and TRBJ2-3, with D perhaps matching TRBD1 (5 bases). Trimming removed 4 bases from V and 5 bases from J, with 14 bases in between. From germline, CDR1 is SGHDT and CDR2 YYEEEE. CDR3 size: 14 residues. The CDR3 region is CASSPGLSGDTQYF. DNA for the CDR3: TGTGCCAGCAGCCCAGGGTTATCAGGAGATACGCAGTATTTT. Complete variable domain (other parts from reference TRBV5-6 and TRBJ2-3): DAGVTQSPTHLIKTRGQQVTLRCSPKSGHDTVSWYQQALGQGPQFIFQYYEEEERQRGNFPDRFSGHQFPNYSSELNVNALLLGDSALYLCASSPGLSGDTQYFGPGTRLTVL.

This chain connects TRBV5-6 to TRBJ2-2; D gene unclear. The V end lost 0 bases, the J end lost 7 bases, and 10 bases lay between the germline ends. The CDR3 contains 14 residues. The germline V gene encodes CDR1 SGHDT and CDR2 YYEEEE. As DNA, the CDR3 is TGTGCCAGCAGCTTGGTAGGGCCTAGCGGGGAGCTGTTTTTT. Translation gives CASSLVGPSGELFF.

V usage is TRBV18 and J usage is TRBJ2-2; D is perhaps TRBD1 or TRBD2 (5 bases each). CDR3 size: 20 residues. The germline CDR1 and CDR2 sequences are KGHSH and LQKENI. Trimming left V 6 bases short and J 0 bases short, with 26 bases between. The CDR3 sequence: CASSLRSNYGTQTNTGELFF. In DNA form, the CDR3 reads TGTGCCAGCTCCCTCAGGAGCAACTACGGGACCCAGACGAACACCGGGGAGCTGTTTTTT.

This chain connects TRBV11-2 to TRBJ2-5; D gene ambiguous. V lost 4 bases to trimming and J lost 5 bases, with 17 bases between them. Germline CDR1 and CDR2: SGHAT and FQNNGV. The CDR3 runs to 15 residues. CDR3 DNA: TGTGCCAGCAGCTATAGTATCGACCTCTGGGAGACCCAGTACTTC. The encoded protein is CASSYSIDLWETQYF.

This rearrangement joins TRBV13 to TRBJ2-5; 8 positions match TRBD1. Germline values: CDR1 PRHDT, CDR2 FYEKMQ (reference sequence). The CDR3 contains 17 residues. Germline trimming cut 0 bases from V and 0 bases from J; bases unmatched to any gene: 6. The DNA of the CDR3 is TGTGCCAGCAGCTTAGGCCTGGGGACAGGAAACCAAGAGACCCAGTACTTC. It translates to CASSLGLGTGNQETQYF.

The genes are TRBV28 and TRBJ2-3, with TRBD1 as a possible D gene (5 bases). CDR1 and CDR2 from the germline V gene are MDHEN and SYDVKM. CDR3 length equals 16 residues. V gave up 3 bases and J gave up 2 bases, with 15 bases separating them. Here the CDR3 DNA reads TGTGCCAGCAGTTTCCAGGGTTCCTTGGACACAGATACGCAGTATTTT. Translated, it gives CASSFQGSLDTDTQYF.

The chain joins TRBV5-4 to TRBJ2-2; 7 bases are shared with TRBD1. CDR1 and CDR2 from the germline V gene are SGHNT and YYREEE (reference sequence). The CDR3 has 16 residues. With 4 bases clipped from V and 6 bases from J, the junction kept 12 bases outside the gene matches. The CDR3 nucleotides read TGTGCCAGCAGCATTGATATGGGACAGATCCCCGGGGAGCTGTTTTTT. Its translation: CASSIDMGQIPGELFF.

The V and J genes are TRBV19 and TRBJ1-2; TRBD1 might be the D (6 bases). Germline CDR1 reads LNHDA; CDR2 reads SQIVND (reference sequence). V was trimmed by 0 bases and J by 6 bases, leaving 14 bases between them. This CDR3 region has 15 residues. The CDR3 bases are TGTGCCAGTAGTATAGATCTGGAGGGGGTGGATGGCTACACCTTC. Translated: CASSIDLEGVDGYTF.

The rearrangement uses TRBV18 and TRBJ2-7; 9 bases fit TRBD2. The CDR3 totals 17 residues. After removal of 3 bases from V and 4 bases from J, the junction contained 13 bases not matched to a gene. Germline V lookup: CDR1 KGHSH, CDR2 LQKENI. Here the CDR3 reads CASSPGYDASGMYEQYF. Here the CDR3 DNA reads TGTGCCAGCTCACCGGGTTACGACGCTAGCGGGATGTACGAGCAGTACTTC.

J is TRBJ1-5 and V is TRBV7-8; no clear D. CDR3 length equals 15 residues. Germline V gene lookup returns CDR1 SGHVS and CDR2 FQNEAQ. V gave up 4 bases and J gave up 7 bases, with 17 bases separating them. The CDR3 DNA follows: TGTGCCAGCAGCTCAGCCCCCGGTTTAGGCCAGCCCCAGCATTTT. Translation: CASSSAPGLGQPQHF. The whole variable domain, filled in from reference TRBV7-8 and TRBJ1-5, reads GAGVSQSPRYKVAKRGQDVALRCDPISGHVSLFWYQQALGQGPEFLTYFQNEAQLDKSGLPSDRFFAERPEGSVSTLKIQRTQQEDSAVYLCASSSAPGLGQPQHFGDGTRLSIL.

V usage is TRBV29-1 and J usage is TRBJ2-3, with 7 bases that match TRBD2. The CDR3 is 17 amino acids. Germline V gives CDR1 SQVTM, CDR2 ANQGSEA. J gave up 3 bases and V 1 base, and 13 bases lay outside the gene matches. CDR3 DNA sequence: TGCAGCGTTGAAGGGGATTGGCGGGAGAAGGGTACAGATACGCAGTATTTT. Translating gives CSVEGDWREKGTDTQYF.

The genes are TRBV5-4 and TRBJ1-1, with D perhaps matching TRBD1 (6 bases). V was cut by 2 bases and J by 3 bases, with 11 bases left in between. Germline loops: CDR1 SGHNT, CDR2 YYREEE (reference sequence). This CDR3 contains 14 residues. CDR3 amino acids: CASSFHSGDTEAFF. The CDR3 DNA is TGTGCCAGCAGCTTCCACTCAGGGGACACTGAAGCTTTCTTT.

This clone has only one observation. The chain has TRBV18 and TRBJ2-7; 9 nucleotides match TRBD1. Trimming removed 5 bases from V and 1 base from J; junction bases left unmatched: 3. The CDR3 consists of 14 residues. Germline V gene lookup returns CDR1 KGHSH and CDR2 LQKENI. The CDR3 sequence is CASSGQGPSYEQYF. CDR3 DNA sequence: TGTGCCAGCTCAGGACAGGGGCCTTCCTACGAGCAGTACTTC.

This chain joins TRBV7-9 and TRBJ1-2; weak D call: TRBD1 (5 bases). The V gene's germline CDR1 is SEHNR and CDR2 FQNEAQ (reference sequence). This CDR3 comprises 12 residues. V lost 5 bases, J lost 5 bases, and 9 bases lay in between. This chain's CDR3 is CASSTDTYGYTF. CDR3 nucleotide sequence: TGTGCCAGCAGCACGGACACTTATGGCTACACCTTC.

J is TRBJ2-6 and V is TRBV7-9; D may be TRBD2 (5 bases). Trimming removed 7 bases from V and 0 bases from J, with 10 bases in between. CDR3 length: 15 amino acids. CDR1 SEHNR and CDR2 FQNEAQ come from the germline V gene (reference sequence). Written as DNA, the CDR3 is TGTGCCAGCACCTTTGCGGGCTCTGGGGCCAACGTCCTGACTTTC. This translates into CASTFAGSGANVLTF.

As regards this clone: The same CDR3 can be traced to other DNA sequences in this sample. The J gene is TRBJ2-3, the V gene TRBV7-8; D is perhaps TRBD1 (6 bases). Trimming shortened V by 4 bases and J by 1 base, and 6 bases separated the two germline ends. CDR1 is SGHVS, CDR2 FQNEAQ, per germline. The CDR3 runs to 13 residues. CDR3 sequence: CASSWTGTDTQYF. CDR3 coding DNA: TGTGCCAGCAGCTGGACAGGCACAGATACGCAGTATTTT.

This chain connects TRBV21-1 to TRBJ2-1; the D call TRBD1 from the table was never checked on the DNA. TRBV21-1 is marked as a pseudogene. The CDR3 runs 15 residues. CDR3 sequence (DNA): TGTGCCAGCTGGGACAGGGGCAGGAGATACAATGAGCAGTTCTTC. It specifies CASWDRGRRYNEQFF.

The chain carries TRBV4-1 and TRBJ2-7; weak D call: TRBD1 (5 bases). V was cut by 0 bases and J by 0 bases, with 12 bases left in between. The CDR3 extends over 16 amino acids. CDR1 is MGHRA, CDR2 YSYEKL, per germline. CDR3 residues: CASSQEGPVSSYEQYF. The CDR3 region has the DNA TGCGCCAGCAGCCAAGAGGGGCCAGTGAGCTCCTACGAGCAGTACTTC.

CDR3: CASKGLAGEGELFF. CDR3 nucleotide sequence: TGTGCCAGCAAGGGGCTAGCGGGAGAAGGGGAGCTGTTTTTT. The chain combines TRBV6-5 with TRBJ2-2; TRBD2 aligns across 10 bases. The germline V gene encodes CDR1 MNHEY and CDR2 SVGAGI. The CDR3 contains 14 residues. Germline trimming cut 7 bases from V and 8 bases from J; bases unmatched to any gene: 7.

This chain links TRBV11-2 with TRBJ2-2; D gene uncertain. The germline V gene has CDR1 SGHAT and CDR2 FQNNGV. The CDR3 covers 17 residues. Trimming removed 3 bases from V and 5 bases from J, with 19 bases in between. Here the CDR3 DNA reads TGTGCCAGCAGCTTTCCGGGTCTGGGTGTGTGGACCGGGGAGCTGTTTTTT. It yields the protein CASSFPGLGVWTGELFF.

This chain connects TRBV13 to TRBJ2-5; 8 bases map to TRBD2. Germline loops: CDR1 PRHDT, CDR2 FYEKMQ (reference sequence). The V segment lost 3 bases and the J segment 5 bases; nucleotides outside the gene matches: 8. This CDR3 region has 15 residues. CDR3 loop: CASSFGRGAPETQYF. Written as DNA, the CDR3 is TGTGCCAGCAGCTTCGGGCGGGGGGCTCCGGAGACCCAGTACTTC.